A selection of T cell receptor beta chains follows, all from one sample in a study of post-analysis software for immune sequencing data. MiXCR, applied by TCRdb to the PCR reads, yields one record per CDR3 protein. The sample lists fewer than 850,000 distinct CDR3 sequences; 30% were seen once. The sample comprised blood. The receptor source for this set is a girl aged 10-17 years with multiple sclerosis. Each CDR3 is given with its conserved first and last residue. D genes are given only for firm matches. Clone size is not always given. Where it is, it says once, few, many or a class for expanded clones.

NA TRBJ2-1 NA TRBV20-1 TGCAGTGCTATCTGGACGGGCCGCCCGGGGTCCTACAATGAGCAGTTCTTC CSAIWTGRPGSYNEQFF
NA TRBJ2-5 many TRBV7-9 TGTGCCAGCAGCCGACACGGTCCAGAGACCCAGTACTTC CASSRHGPETQYF
TRBD1 TRBJ2-1 NA TRBV6-5 TGTGCCAGCAGTGAGGGACAGGGCTTCGGGGAGCAGTTCTTC CASSEGQGFGEQFF
NA TRBJ2-4 few TRBV9 TGTGCCAGCAGCCTCGGACCTATAGCCAAAAACATTCAGTACTTC CASSLGPIAKNIQYF
NA TRBJ2-7 NA TRBV20-1 TGCAGTGCAGGTGGGACTCCCGGCTCCTACAATGAGCAGTACTTC CSAGGTPGSYNEQYF
NA TRBJ1-6 NA TRBV7-2 TGTGCCAGCAGCCAGGGTTCACCCCCCCACTTT CASSQGSPPHF
TRBD2 TRBJ2-1 many TRBV4-3 TGCGCCAGCAGCCAGGCCCTAGGGGTTACTAGCGGGAGAAATGAGCAGTTCTTC CASSQALGVTSGRNEQFF
TRBD1 TRBJ2-1 once TRBV13 TGTGCCAGCAGCCAACAGGGGTCAGGCCATGAGCAGTTCTTC CASSQQGSGHEQFF
NA TRBJ2-1 NA TRBV27 TGTGCCAGCTCTGCGGGGAGGGAGCAGTTCTTC CASSAGREQFF
NA TRBJ2-2 NA TRBV28 TGTGCCACCACCTTTCTGAGTGGGAACACCGGGGAGCTGTTTTTT CATTFLSGNTGELFF
NA TRBJ1-1 few TRBV7-2 TGTGCCAGCAGCTTAGCGCTCTCTGACACTGAAGCTTTCTTT CASSLALSDTEAFF
TRBD2 TRBJ2-7 NA TRBV11-1 TGTGCCAGCAGCTTGACTAGCGGAGCACCGGGCTACGAGCAGTACTTC CASSLTSGAPGYEQYF
NA TRBJ2-3 NA TRBV10-3 TGTGCCACCGGGGACACAGATACGCAGTATTTT CATGDTDTQYF
TRBD1 TRBJ1-4 NA TRBV4-3 TGCGCCAGCAGCCAAGATAGGCAGGGGGATGGAAAACTGTTTTTT CASSQDRQGDGKLFF
NA TRBJ2-1 NA TRBV6-6 TGTGCCAGCAGTTACTCGAAACAGAATTACAATGAGCAGTTCTTC CASSYSKQNYNEQFF
NA TRBJ1-2 NA TRBV29-1 TGCAGCGTTGAGGGCGCGGCTAACTATGGCTACACCTTC CSVEGAANYGYTF
TRBD2 TRBJ2-5 NA TRBV6-5 TGTGCCAGCAATTCCCCGGGAGGCCAAGAGACCCAGTACTTC CASNSPGGQETQYF
NA TRBJ2-5 NA TRBV6-6 TGTGCCAGCAGTTACTTGATTAGGGGAGCTAAAGAGACCCAGTACTTC CASSYLIRGAKETQYF
TRBD2 TRBJ2-1 NA TRBV7-2 TGTGCCAGCAGCTTCGGGGGGGCTATTAACAATGAGCAGTTCTTC CASSFGGAINNEQFF
NA TRBJ2-1 few TRBV5-6 TGTGCCAGCAGCTTGATGGCCCACAATGAGCAGTTCTTC CASSLMAHNEQFF
TRBD1 TRBJ1-1 few TRBV4-2 TGTGCCAGCAGCCGGGCCGGGACAGGGGAAATGAACACTGAAGCTTTCTTT CASSRAGTGEMNTEAFF
NA TRBJ2-1 NA TRBV7-9 TGTGCCAGCAGCTCGGTAGCGGTTGACTCCTACAATGAGCAGTTCTTC CASSSVAVDSYNEQFF
TRBD2 TRBJ2-7 NA TRBV29-1 TGCAGCGTTGTCTTAGCGGGAGAAGGGTACGAGCAGTACTTC CSVVLAGEGYEQYF
TRBD1 TRBJ2-5 NA TRBV7-9 TGTGCCAGCAGCTTTCCGGACAGGGAAGAGACCCAGTACTTC CASSFPDREETQYF
NA TRBJ2-3 NA TRBV2 TGTGCCAGCACCTACGGTGGGGCGGATACGCAGTATTTT CASTYGGADTQYF
TRBD1 TRBJ2-5 NA TRBV5-1 TGCGCCAGCAGCTCCACAGGGGAAGAGACCCAGTACTTC CASSSTGEETQYF
TRBD2 TRBJ2-1 NA TRBV20-1 TGCAGTGCAAACCAGATCACGGGGGGCTACAATGAGCAGTTCTTC CSANQITGGYNEQFF
NA TRBJ1-1 NA TRBV19 TGTGCCAGTAGTGCGGATTCGCCCTTAGGAGCTTTCTTT CASSADSPLGAFF
TRBD2 TRBJ2-1 NA TRBV28 TGTGCCAGCAGAAGTAGCGGGAGGGGGTCTTACAATGAGCAGTTCTTC CASRSSGRGSYNEQFF
TRBD2 TRBJ2-1 NA TRBV6-2/TRBV6-3 TGTGCCAGCATCGAAGGCGGGGGACCACGTCGCAATGAGCAGTTCTTC CASIEGGGPRRNEQFF
TRBD1 TRBJ2-1 many TRBV6-5 TGTGCCAGCAGTTACCTAAGTGAGCCAGGGGGAAATGAGCAGTTCTTC CASSYLSEPGGNEQFF
NA TRBJ2-3 NA TRBV2 TGTGCCAGCAGAAGAATTGACAGGCCAATTAGCACAGATACGCAGTATTTT CASRRIDRPISTDTQYF
NA TRBJ2-3 NA TRBV19 TGTGCCAGTAGTGATGCGGCAGGGGTAGATACGCAGTATTTT CASSDAAGVDTQYF
NA TRBJ1-5 NA TRBV6-6 TGTGCCAGCAGATCGGCAGGAGGCAGGGGAACGAGTCAGCCCCAGCATTTT CASRSAGGRGTSQPQHF
NA TRBJ2-7 NA TRBV6-2/TRBV6-3 TGTGCCAGCAGTTACGGACGGTCGGTCTACGAGCAGTACTTC CASSYGRSVYEQYF
TRBD2 TRBJ2-1 NA TRBV7-2 TGTGCCAGCAGCTCCTATCCTAGCGGGGGGGCCTATGAGCAGTTCTTC CASSSYPSGGAYEQFF
NA TRBJ2-3 NA TRBV20-1 TGCAGTGCTCCACACTCCCGGGACTCTCCTGCGCAGTATTTT CSAPHSRDSPAQYF
NA TRBJ2-7 NA TRBV5-1 TGCGCCAGCAGCTTGAGGGGTATAATGCACGAGCAGTACTTC CASSLRGIMHEQYF
NA TRBJ1-4 NA TRBV7-2 TGTGCCAGCAGCCGACATGCAACTAATGAAAAACTGTTTTTT CASSRHATNEKLFF
NA TRBJ1-1 few TRBV12-3/TRBV12-4 TGTGCCAGCAGTTTATTGGCGACGAACACTGAAGCTTTCTTT CASSLLATNTEAFF
TRBD2 TRBJ2-7 many TRBV29-1 TGCAGCGCGCTGGGACTAGCGGGAGTCGGCGAGCAGTACTTC CSALGLAGVGEQYF
NA TRBJ1-6 NA TRBV9 TGTGCCAGCAGCACGGACAGCCATAATTCACCCCTCCACTTT CASSTDSHNSPLHF
TRBD2 TRBJ2-1 NA TRBV11-3 TGTGCCAGCAGCTTAGGTAGCGGGGGGGACAATGAGCAGTTCTTC CASSLGSGGDNEQFF
NA TRBJ2-7 NA TRBV12-3/TRBV12-4 TGTGCCAGCAGCCGGCGACATACCCAGTACTTC CASSRRHTQYF
NA TRBJ2-5 many TRBV6-1 TGTGCCAGCAGTGTACGAGACCCCCAGGGGACCCAGTACTTC CASSVRDPQGTQYF
NA TRBJ2-1 NA TRBV5-1 TGCGCCAGCAGCTTGGCCGGCCTATATGTGCAGTTCTTC CASSLAGLYVQFF
TRBD2 TRBJ2-1 many TRBV20-1 TGCAGTGCCCCCCGTAATCTCCTAGCGGAATACAATGAGCAGTTCTTC CSAPRNLLAEYNEQFF
NA TRBJ2-7 few TRBV4-3 TGCGCCAGCAGTCTACAGGGTGGCAACGAGCAGTACTTC CASSLQGGNEQYF
NA TRBJ2-7 NA TRBV20-1 TGCAGTGCATTGGACTACAACTCCTACGAGCAGTACTTC CSALDYNSYEQYF
NA TRBJ2-1 NA TRBV27 TGTGCCAGCAGTCCCAGCTCTACTCCGCGAGATGGTGAGCAGTTCTTC CASSPSSTPRDGEQFF
TRBD2 TRBJ2-5 NA TRBV20-1 TGCAGTGCTGACAGACAAGGGACTAGCGGGGAGTACAATGAGCAGTACTTC CSADRQGTSGEYNEQYF
NA TRBJ2-7 NA TRBV3-1 TGTGCCAGCAGCCAAGCTCCCCATCCTTCCTACGAGCAGTACTTC CASSQAPHPSYEQYF
TRBD2 TRBJ2-7 NA TRBV5-1 TGCGCCAGCAGCTTGGGACTAGCGGGAGGGCCGGGCTACGAGCAGTACTTC CASSLGLAGGPGYEQYF
TRBD1 TRBJ2-1 NA TRBV5-1 TGCGCCAGCAGCGACGGGACAGGGGGCACGGGTGAGCAGTTCTTC CASSDGTGGTGEQFF
NA TRBJ2-1 few TRBV3-1 TGTGCCAGCAGCCGCCGCGAGGGTGAGCAGTTCTTC CASSRREGEQFF
TRBD2 TRBJ2-1 NA TRBV2 TGTGCCAGCAGTGACGTCGGCGGGGGGGCCAGCTCCTACAATGAGCAGTTCTTC CASSDVGGGASSYNEQFF
NA TRBJ1-1 once TRBV29-1 TGCAGCGCCGGGGGGCGGGGGTCGACTGAAGCTTTCTTT CSAGGRGSTEAFF
TRBD1 TRBJ2-5 few TRBV24-1 TGTGCCACCAGTGAGTCCGGGACAGGGGTTTTTGAGACCCAGTACTTC CATSESGTGVFETQYF
TRBD2 TRBJ2-1 NA TRBV4-2 TGTGCCAGCAGCCAAGATCTGGCTAGCGGGGTATACAATGAGCAGTTCTTC CASSQDLASGVYNEQFF